This T cell receptor beta chain was retrieved from a study of cytomegalovirus exposure and HLA in healthy donors. This clone was detected a few times. The target antigen is unknown. The PCR contained 60 Vbeta and 13 Jbeta primers. Profiling relied on immunoSEQ multiplex PCR, and the TCRdb table lists in-frame clones only, not all of them. This sample has about 79,000 clones, with roughly two thirds found just once. Study-wide results and limits: Later on, an analysis showed TCR association rates differing by HLA locus, with DRB1 the most and HLA-C the fewest. Analyses of presence and absence presupposed an approximately uniform sequencing depth across donors.

In germline, CDR1 is MNHEY, CDR2 SMNVEV (reference sequence). CDR3 length: 12 amino acids. Source material: PBMCs. The receptor's source is a woman aged 45-60 years in good health and CMV-seropositive. The rearrangement uses TRBV27 and TRBJ2-5; a possible D gene is TRBD1 (6 bases). Gene TRBJ2-7 matches the end of the DNA better, so the J call may be wrong. The CDR3 protein is CASSPQGGEQYF. In DNA form, the CDR3 reads TGTGCCAGCAGTCCACAAGGGGGCGAGCAGTACTTC.